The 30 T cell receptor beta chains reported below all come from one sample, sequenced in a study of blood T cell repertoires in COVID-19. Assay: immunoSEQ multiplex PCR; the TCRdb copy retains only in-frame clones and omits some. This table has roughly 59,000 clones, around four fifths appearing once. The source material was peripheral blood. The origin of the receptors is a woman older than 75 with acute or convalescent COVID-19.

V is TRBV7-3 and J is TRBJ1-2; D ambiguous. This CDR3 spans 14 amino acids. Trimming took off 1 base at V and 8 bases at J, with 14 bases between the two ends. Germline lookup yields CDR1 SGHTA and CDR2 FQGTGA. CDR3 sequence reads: CASSLMSASGGYTF. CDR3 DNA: TGTGCCAGCAGCTTAATGAGCGCATCGGGGGGCTACACCTTC.

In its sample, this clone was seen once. The CDR3 coding sequence is TGTGCCAGTAGTATCGGAGGGTTAGGAGCTTTCTTT. Translation: CASSIGGLGAFF. This chain connects TRBV19 to TRBJ1-1, with D hard to call. The CDR3 runs to 12 residues. The germline gives CDR1 LNHDA, CDR2 SQIVND (reference sequence). Trimming left V 3 bases short and J 10 bases short, with 12 bases between.

In nucleotides, the CDR3 is TGTGCCAGCAGTCCCCCGTTTGTGGAGCTGTTTTTT. Protein: CASSPPFVELFF. V is TRBV6-2 or TRBV6-3 and J is TRBJ2-2, with D uncertain. CDR1 and CDR2 (germline): MNHEY, SVGEGT. This CDR3 comprises 12 residues. Between the trimmed V and J ends, which lost 5 bases and 10 bases, there was a span of 11 bases.

CDR3 sequence (DNA): TGTGCCAGCAGTTTAGGGTTCGCCGGTACGCAGTATTTT. This codes for CASSLGFAGTQYF. The chain combines TRBV12-3 or TRBV12-4 with TRBJ2-3; D uncertain. The V end lost 1 base, the J end lost 8 bases, and 10 bases lay between the germline ends. The CDR3 loop spans 13 amino acids.

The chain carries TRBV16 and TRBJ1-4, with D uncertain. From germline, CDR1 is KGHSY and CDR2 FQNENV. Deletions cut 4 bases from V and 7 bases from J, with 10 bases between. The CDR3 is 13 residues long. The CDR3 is CASSPLQPEKLFF. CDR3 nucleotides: TGTGCCAGCAGCCCCCTACAGCCTGAAAAACTGTTTTTT.

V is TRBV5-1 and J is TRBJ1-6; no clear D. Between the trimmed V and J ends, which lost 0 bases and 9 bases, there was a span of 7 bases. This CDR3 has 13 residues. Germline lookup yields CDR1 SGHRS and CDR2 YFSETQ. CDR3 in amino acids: CASSLEESSPLHF. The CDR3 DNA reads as TGCGCCAGCAGCTTGGAAGAGAGTTCACCCCTCCACTTT.

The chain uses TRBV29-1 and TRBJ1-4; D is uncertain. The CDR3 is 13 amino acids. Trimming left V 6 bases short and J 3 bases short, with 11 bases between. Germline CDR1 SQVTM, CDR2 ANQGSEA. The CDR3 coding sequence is TGCAGCGTCATGGAGGCCCCTAATGAAAAACTGTTTTTT. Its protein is CSVMEAPNEKLFF.

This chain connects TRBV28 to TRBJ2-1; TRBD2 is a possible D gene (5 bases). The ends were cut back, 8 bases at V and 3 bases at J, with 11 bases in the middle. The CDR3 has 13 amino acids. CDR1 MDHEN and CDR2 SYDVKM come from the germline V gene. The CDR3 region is CASGLALYNEQFF. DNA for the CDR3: TGTGCCAGCGGACTCGCGCTCTACAATGAGCAGTTCTTC.

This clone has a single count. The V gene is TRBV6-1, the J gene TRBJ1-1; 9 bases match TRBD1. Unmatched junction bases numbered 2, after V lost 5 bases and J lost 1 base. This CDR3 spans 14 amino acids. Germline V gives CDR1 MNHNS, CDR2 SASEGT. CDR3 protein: CASSQDRGNTEAFF. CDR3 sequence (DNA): TGTGCCAGCAGTCAGGACAGGGGGAACACTGAAGCTTTCTTT.

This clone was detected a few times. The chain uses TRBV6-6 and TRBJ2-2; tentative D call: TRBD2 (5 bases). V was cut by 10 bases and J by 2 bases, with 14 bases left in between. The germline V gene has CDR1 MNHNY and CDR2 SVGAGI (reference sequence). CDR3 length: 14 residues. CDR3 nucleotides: TGTGCCATCTCGGACGGGAAAAACACCGGGGAGCTGTTTTTT. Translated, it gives CAISDGKNTGELFF.

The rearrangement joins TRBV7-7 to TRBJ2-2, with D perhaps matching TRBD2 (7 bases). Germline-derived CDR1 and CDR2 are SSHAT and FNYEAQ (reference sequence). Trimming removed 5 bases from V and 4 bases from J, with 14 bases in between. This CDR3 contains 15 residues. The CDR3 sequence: CASSAGRGATGELFF. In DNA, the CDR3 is TGTGCCAGCAGCGCCGGCCGGGGGGCCACCGGGGAGCTGTTTTTT.

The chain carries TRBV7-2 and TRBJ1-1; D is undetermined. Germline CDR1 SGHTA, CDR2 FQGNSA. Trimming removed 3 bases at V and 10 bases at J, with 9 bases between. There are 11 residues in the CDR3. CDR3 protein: CASSFSRLAFF. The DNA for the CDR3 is TGTGCCAGCAGCTTCAGTCGTTTAGCTTTCTTT.

CDR3 protein: CASSYPGTEIKGTNTEAFF. In DNA, the CDR3 is TGTGCCAGCAGCTATCCCGGGACAGAAATTAAGGGAACGAACACTGAAGCTTTCTTT. The chain carries TRBV21-1 and TRBJ1-1; TRBD1 was called by the table and not checked on the DNA. TRBV21-1 is a known pseudogene. The length of the CDR3 is 19 residues.

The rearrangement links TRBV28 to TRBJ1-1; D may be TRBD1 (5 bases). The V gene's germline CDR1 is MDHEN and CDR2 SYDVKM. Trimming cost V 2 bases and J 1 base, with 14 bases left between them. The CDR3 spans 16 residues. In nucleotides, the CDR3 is TGTGCCAGCAGTTTAGTGGGACCGGGAGGGAACACTGAAGCTTTCTTT. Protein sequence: CASSLVGPGGNTEAFF. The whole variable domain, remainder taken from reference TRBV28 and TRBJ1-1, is DVKVTQSSRYLVKRTGEKVFLECVQDMDHENMFWYRQDPGLGLRLIYFSYDVKMKEKGDIPEGYSVSREKKERFSLILESASTNQTSMYLCASSLVGPGGNTEAFFGQGTRLTVV.

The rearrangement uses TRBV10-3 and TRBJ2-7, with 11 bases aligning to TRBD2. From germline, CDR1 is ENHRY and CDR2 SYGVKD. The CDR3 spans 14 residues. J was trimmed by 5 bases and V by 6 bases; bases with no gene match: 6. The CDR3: CAISLTSGTNEQYF. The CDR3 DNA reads TGTGCCATCAGCTTGACTAGCGGGACTAACGAGCAGTACTTC.

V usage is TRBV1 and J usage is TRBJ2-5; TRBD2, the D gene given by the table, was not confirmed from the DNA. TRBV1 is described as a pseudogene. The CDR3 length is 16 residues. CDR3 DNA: TGCACCAGCAGCCAAGATAGCGGGGGGACCCCACGCTCCCAGTACTTC. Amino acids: CTSSQDSGGTPRSQYF.

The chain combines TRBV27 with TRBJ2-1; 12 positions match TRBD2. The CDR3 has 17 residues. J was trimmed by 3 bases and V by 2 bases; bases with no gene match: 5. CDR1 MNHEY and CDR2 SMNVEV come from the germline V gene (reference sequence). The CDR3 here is CASSLGTSGRGYNEQFF. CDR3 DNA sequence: TGTGCCAGCAGTTTAGGGACTAGCGGGCGGGGCTACAATGAGCAGTTCTTC.

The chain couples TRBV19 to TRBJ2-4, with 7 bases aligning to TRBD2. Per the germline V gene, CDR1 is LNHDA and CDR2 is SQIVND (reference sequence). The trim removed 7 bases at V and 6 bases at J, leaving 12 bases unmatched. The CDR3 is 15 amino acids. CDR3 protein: CASMSSLGGGNIQYF. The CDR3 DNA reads TGTGCCAGTATGTCTAGCCTCGGCGGGGGAAACATTCAGTACTTC.

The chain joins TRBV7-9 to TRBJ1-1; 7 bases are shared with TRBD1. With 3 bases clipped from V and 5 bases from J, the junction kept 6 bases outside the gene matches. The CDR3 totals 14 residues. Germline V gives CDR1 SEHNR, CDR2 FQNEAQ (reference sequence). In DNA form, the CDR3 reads TGTGCCAGCAGCTTTACAGGGGTGGTAACTGAAGCTTTCTTT. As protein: CASSFTGVVTEAFF.

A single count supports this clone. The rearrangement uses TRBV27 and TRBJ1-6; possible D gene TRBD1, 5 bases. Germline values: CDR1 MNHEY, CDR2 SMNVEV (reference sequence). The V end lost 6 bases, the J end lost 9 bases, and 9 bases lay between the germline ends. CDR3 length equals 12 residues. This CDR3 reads CASRGGGSPLHF. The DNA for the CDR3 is TGTGCCAGCAGGGGCGGGGGTTCACCCCTCCACTTT.

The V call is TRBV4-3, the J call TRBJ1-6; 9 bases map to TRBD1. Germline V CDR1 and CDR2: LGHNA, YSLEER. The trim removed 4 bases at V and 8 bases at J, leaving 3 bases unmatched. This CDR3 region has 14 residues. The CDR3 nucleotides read TGCGCCAGCAGCCGACGGGACAGGGATTCACCCCTCCACTTT. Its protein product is CASSRRDRDSPLHF.

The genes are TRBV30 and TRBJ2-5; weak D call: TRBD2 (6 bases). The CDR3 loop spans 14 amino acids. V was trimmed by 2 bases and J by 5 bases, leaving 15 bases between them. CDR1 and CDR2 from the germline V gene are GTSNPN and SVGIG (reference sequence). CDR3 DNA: TGTGCCTGGAGTTACGGGTCAGGGAGGGAGACCCAGTACTTC. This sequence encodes CAWSYGSGRETQYF. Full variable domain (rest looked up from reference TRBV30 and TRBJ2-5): SQTIHQWPATLVQPVGSPLSLECTVEGTSNPNLYWYRQAAGRGLQLLFYSVGIGQISSEVPQNLSASRPQDRQFILSSKKLLLSDSGFYLCAWSYGSGRETQYFGPGTRLLVL.

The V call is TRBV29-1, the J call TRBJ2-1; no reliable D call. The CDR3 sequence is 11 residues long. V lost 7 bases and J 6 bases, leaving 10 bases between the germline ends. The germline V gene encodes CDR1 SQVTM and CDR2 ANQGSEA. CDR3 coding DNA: TGCAGCGAGGAGCGACTCAATGAGCAGTTCTTC. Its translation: CSEERLNEQFF.

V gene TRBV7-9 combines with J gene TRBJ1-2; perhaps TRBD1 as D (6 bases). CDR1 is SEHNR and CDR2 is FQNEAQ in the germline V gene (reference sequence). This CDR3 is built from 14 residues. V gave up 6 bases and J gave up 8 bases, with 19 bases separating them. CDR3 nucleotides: TGTGCCAGCAGAAATCACAGGGATTTGTACGGCTACACCTTC. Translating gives CASRNHRDLYGYTF.

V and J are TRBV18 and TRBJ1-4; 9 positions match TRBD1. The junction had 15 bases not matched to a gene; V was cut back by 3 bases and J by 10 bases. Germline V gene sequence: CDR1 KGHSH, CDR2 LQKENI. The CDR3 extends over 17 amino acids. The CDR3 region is CASSPSGQGLEPGKLFF. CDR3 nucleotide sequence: TGTGCCAGCTCACCTAGCGGACAGGGGCTGGAGCCGGGAAAACTGTTTTTT. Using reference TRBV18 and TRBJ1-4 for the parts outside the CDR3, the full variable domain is NAGVMQNPRHLVRRRGQEARLRCSPMKGHSHVYWYRQLPEEGLKFMVYLQKENIIDESGMPKERFSAEFPKEGPSILRIQQVVRGDSAAYFCASSPSGQGLEPGKLFFGSGTQLSVL.

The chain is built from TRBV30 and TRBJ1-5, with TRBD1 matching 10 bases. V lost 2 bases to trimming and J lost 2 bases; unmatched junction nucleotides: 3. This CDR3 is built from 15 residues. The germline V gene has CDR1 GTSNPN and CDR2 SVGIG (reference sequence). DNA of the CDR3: TGTGCCTGGAGTTGGGACAGGGGAGGCAATCAGCCCCAGCATTTT. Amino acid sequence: CAWSWDRGGNQPQHF.

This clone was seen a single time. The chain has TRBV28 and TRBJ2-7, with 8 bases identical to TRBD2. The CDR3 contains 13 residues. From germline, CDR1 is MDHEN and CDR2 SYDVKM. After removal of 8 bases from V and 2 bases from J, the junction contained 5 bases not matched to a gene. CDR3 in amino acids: CASSPGRAYEQYF. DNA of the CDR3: TGTGCCAGCTCGCCCGGGAGGGCCTACGAGCAGTACTTC.

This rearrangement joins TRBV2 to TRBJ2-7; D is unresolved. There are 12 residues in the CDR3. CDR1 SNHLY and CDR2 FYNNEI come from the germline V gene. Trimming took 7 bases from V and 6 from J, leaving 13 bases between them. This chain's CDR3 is CASTPAASEQYF. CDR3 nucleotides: TGTGCCAGCACTCCTGCGGCGTCCGAGCAGTACTTC.

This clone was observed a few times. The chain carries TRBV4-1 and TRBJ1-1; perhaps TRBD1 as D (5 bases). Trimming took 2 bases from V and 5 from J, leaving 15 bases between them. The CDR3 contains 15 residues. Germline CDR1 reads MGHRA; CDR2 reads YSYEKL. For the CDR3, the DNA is TGCGCCAGCAGCCAACCCGGGGGAGGGAAAACTGAAGCTTTCTTT. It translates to CASSQPGGGKTEAFF.

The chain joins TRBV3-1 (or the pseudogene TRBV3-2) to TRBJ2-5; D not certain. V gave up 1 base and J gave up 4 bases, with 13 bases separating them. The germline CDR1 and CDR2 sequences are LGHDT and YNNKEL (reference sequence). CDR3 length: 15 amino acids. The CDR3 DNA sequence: TGTGCCAGCAGCCAAGGCACGCTACCTAGAGAGACCCAGTACTTC. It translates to CASSQGTLPRETQYF.